The subject of this entry is one T cell receptor beta chain. This clonotype was seen at least ten times. Its cognate antigen has yet to be identified. Within one base of it there is no much larger clone, and no base qualities were kept. The entry originates in a study of CD8 T cells in ankylosing spondylitis (dated by TCRdb to the late 2010s). A note on the overall study: The study set out to find disease-linked TCR variants by profiling T cell receptor beta repertoires in ankylosing spondylitis patients and healthy donors. In total, the full study cohort was made up of roughly 110 healthy donors and more than 20 ankylosing spondylitis patients. Peripheral blood was sampled, and synovial fluid was additionally collected from ankylosing spondylitis patients. Study-level results and caveats: The disease-linked clones had a CD8+ phenotype and were found at relatively low frequencies in peripheral blood. Some motif variants had previously been reported in the synovial fluid and blood of reactive arthritis patients, which suggests shared mechanisms of disease initiation. A TCR beta motif of 7 or 8 highly homologous amino acid variants appeared characteristic of blood from ankylosing spondylitis patients. The disease-linked clones were reported to be significantly enriched in matched synovial fluid samples from ankylosing spondylitis patients.

Sequencing instrument: Illumina HiSeq 2500. TCR beta libraries were prepared by quantitative 5'-RACE with molecular barcodes. As for the authors' bioinformatics: A new computational method based on a probabilistic model of VDJ rearrangement was used to identify disease-linked TCR variants. Starting from the raw public reads, TCRdb applied fastp trimming at Q25, assembled clones with MiXCR and retained in-frame beta chains. CDR3 protein duplicates are merged, each entry listing the most common genes and DNA. The authors' filters were not applied to this entry. For this sample there are 250,000 to 400,000 distinct CDR3 sequences; 11% appear just once. Roughly 9% of the sample is held by the ten biggest clonotypes. As encoded in the germline V gene (reference sequence), CDR1 is LGHDT while CDR2 is YNNKEL. From its cysteine to its phenylalanine, the CDR3 spans 14 amino acids. Only the CDR3 region is kept as DNA, spanning 42 bases read in frame from base 1. V lost 6 bases and J lost 4 bases; the stretch between them is 15 bases long.

Material: blood, either unsorted or a sorted T cell fraction (not recorded which). The sequence is built from TRBV3-1 and TRBJ1-1, with no D gene named confidently. This TCR was recovered from a female donor with ankylosing spondylitis or in good health (not recorded which). The DNA sequence reads TGTGCCAGCAGAGACGTAGTAGTCGGCACTGAAGCTTTCTTT. Translated, this gives CASRDVVVGTEAFF.